Below, 27 T cell receptor beta chains from the same sample are listed, as sequenced in a study of early T cells in non-severe SARS-CoV-2 infection. TCRdb reprocessed the 5' RACE reads via MiXCR and lists one record per CDR3 protein. The sample includes roughly 100,000 distinct CDR3 sequences, around 13% seen only once; the top ten take about 6.2%. Sequenced material: whole blood. These receptors originate from an adult who was a healthcare worker with PCR-confirmed SARS-CoV-2 infection or an uninfected control (not recorded which).

V and J are TRBV19 and TRBJ1-3; D not certain. Germline assignment: CDR1 LNHDA and CDR2 SQIVND (reference sequence). The CDR3 is made up of 14 amino acids. The V gene lost 5 bases and the J gene lost 0 bases, with 8 bases spanning the gap. Here the CDR3 DNA reads TGTGCCAGTAGTCAGGCGTACTCTGGAAACACCATATATTTT. It yields the protein CASSQAYSGNTIYF.

This clonotype was recorded many times. The chain uses TRBV4-1 and TRBJ2-7; 9 nucleotides match TRBD2. CDR3 length: 17 residues. Germline V lookup: CDR1 MGHRA, CDR2 YSYEKL. V dropped 0 bases and J dropped 4; count of bases not matched to a gene: 10. CDR3 nucleotides: TGCGCCAGCAGCCAAGAGGCGGCTAGCGGGGCCTCTTACGAGCAGTACTTC. Amino acid sequence: CASSQEAASGASYEQYF.

J is TRBJ2-7 and V is TRBV12-3 or TRBV12-4; D ambiguous. CDR3 size: 15 residues. The germline V and J ends were trimmed by 5 bases and 0 bases, with 14 bases remaining between them. This CDR3 is CASSPSGASSYEQYF. DNA of the CDR3: TGTGCCAGCAGTCCCTCGGGCGCCAGCTCCTACGAGCAGTACTTC.

The chain employs TRBV13 and TRBJ2-1; unclear D gene. This CDR3 has 13 residues. V lost 0 bases and J 9 bases, leaving 9 bases between the germline ends. Germline CDR1 PRHDT, CDR2 FYEKMQ (reference sequence). The CDR3 DNA reads TGTGCCAGCAGCTTAGGCCCAGTCGGTGAGCAGTTCTTC. It is translated as CASSLGPVGEQFF.

The sample holds many counts of this clonotype. V is TRBV7-9 and J is TRBJ1-2; 8 bases align to TRBD1. The V and J ends lost 5 bases and 4 bases, in that order; junction bases with no gene match: 6. This CDR3 is 14 amino acids long. CDR1 is SEHNR, CDR2 FQNEAQ, per germline (reference sequence). The CDR3 nucleotides are TGTGCCAGCAGCACCCAGGGGGCGGCCTATGGCTACACCTTC. This translates into CASSTQGAAYGYTF.

This clonotype appeared a few times. The V and J genes are TRBV5-6 and TRBJ2-1; TRBD2 aligns across 7 bases. Germline CDR1 and CDR2: SGHDT and YYEEEE. V lost 0 bases, J lost 14 bases, and 11 bases stayed unmatched. The CDR3 has 14 residues. The CDR3: CASSLARKTRGEFF. The CDR3 region has the DNA TGTGCCAGCAGCTTGGCCCGGAAGACACGGGGGGAGTTCTTC.

At least ten counts were recorded for this clonotype. The chain joins TRBV7-2 to TRBJ2-1; D is possibly TRBD2 (5 bases). Germline values: CDR1 SGHTA, CDR2 FQGNSA. The CDR3 length is 13 residues. The V end was cut by 4 bases, the J end by 7 bases, with 11 bases between. The chain's CDR3 is CASSSTGMNEQFF. In DNA form, the CDR3 reads TGTGCCAGCAGCTCTACCGGGATGAATGAGCAGTTCTTC.

In its sample, this clonotype was seen many times. The chain uses TRBV7-9 and TRBJ2-7; D is perhaps TRBD1 or TRBD2 (5 bases each). The CDR3 covers 12 residues. The germline V gene has CDR1 SEHNR and CDR2 FQNEAQ (reference sequence). V dropped 2 bases and J dropped 9 bases, with 11 bases sitting between them. The CDR3 loop is CASSLYGDGQYF. DNA for the CDR3: TGTGCCAGCAGCTTATATGGGGACGGGCAGTACTTC.

The sample holds many counts of this clonotype. The chain uses TRBV20-1 and TRBJ1-1; TRBD1 matches 7 bases. The CDR3 covers 15 residues. J gave up 1 base and V 2 bases, and 7 bases lay outside the gene matches. The germline V gene encodes CDR1 DFQATT and CDR2 SNEGSKA (reference sequence). CDR3 region: CSARSAGDRNTEAFF. CDR3 coding DNA: TGCAGTGCTAGATCCGCGGGGGACAGGAACACTGAAGCTTTCTTT.

The chain carries TRBV20-1 and TRBJ2-7; no firm D call. Germline CDR1 DFQATT, CDR2 SNEGSKA (reference sequence). The length of the CDR3 is 12 residues. Trimming left V 6 bases short and J 2 bases short, with 11 bases between. The CDR3 region is CSAVETPYEQYF. CDR3 coding DNA: TGCAGTGCGGTAGAGACCCCCTACGAGCAGTACTTC.

This clonotype turned up a few times. The rearrangement links TRBV4-1 to TRBJ2-4; D not certain. Germline CDR1 reads MGHRA; CDR2 reads YSYEKL. The CDR3 is made up of 15 amino acids. V gave up 1 base and J gave up 1 base, with 8 bases separating them. The CDR3 is CASSQAGTAKNIQYF. For the CDR3, the DNA is TGCGCCAGCAGCCAAGCGGGTACGGCCAAAAACATTCAGTACTTC.

The chain links TRBV19 to TRBJ2-6; D ambiguous. CDR3 length equals 18 residues. Trimming took off 3 bases at V and 2 bases at J, with 17 bases between the two ends. In germline, CDR1 is LNHDA, CDR2 SQIVND (reference sequence). The CDR3 DNA sequence: TGTGCCAGTAGTATTCAGGCTAGTCAATTTCCTGGGGCCAACGTCCTGACTTTC. As protein: CASSIQASQFPGANVLTF.

V and J are TRBV10-3 and TRBJ2-7; 7 positions agree with TRBD2. Germline CDR1 is ENHRY and CDR2 is SYGVKD. The CDR3 has 14 residues. V lost 3 bases and J lost 1; bases outside the gene matches: 3. CDR3 loop: CAISDKGLSYEQYF. The CDR3, as DNA: TGTGCCATCAGTGATAAGGGACTATCCTACGAGCAGTACTTC.

This clonotype was seen a handful of times. This chain uses TRBV7-8 with TRBJ2-3, with D hard to call. This CDR3 contains 16 residues. Per the germline V gene, CDR1 is SGHVS and CDR2 is FQNEAQ. Trimming pared 1 base from V and 3 bases from J, leaving 14 bases between. The CDR3 reads CASSLGASSTTDTQYF. Here the CDR3 DNA reads TGTGCCAGCAGCTTAGGGGCGTCTTCTACGACAGATACGCAGTATTTT.

This clonotype was detected a few times. The chain is built from TRBV7-2 and TRBJ2-3; D unresolved. The CDR3 covers 12 residues. The germline CDR1 and CDR2 sequences are SGHTA and FQGNSA. The V end was cut by 11 bases, the J end by 5 bases, with 14 bases between. The CDR3 nucleotides are TGTGCCGACCGGAACGTAGAAGATACGCAGTATTTT. It specifies CADRNVEDTQYF.

As concerns this clonotype: It may be a read error: a sequence one base away is much more abundant. The chain carries TRBV27 and TRBJ2-7; tentatively, D is TRBD2 (6 bases). Per germline, CDR1 MNHEY and CDR2 SMNVEV (reference sequence). The CDR3 loop spans 16 amino acids. The CDR3 here is CACSLDRVGSQYEQYF. CDR3 DNA sequence: TGTGCCTGCAGTCTCGACCGCGTCGGGAGTCAGTACGAGCAGTACTTC.

The sample holds a few counts of this clonotype. CDR3: CASRRTGGNEQFF. Here the CDR3 DNA reads TGTGCCAGCAGACGGACAGGGGGGAATGAGCAGTTCTTC. The chain couples TRBV12-3 or TRBV12-4 to TRBJ2-1, with 10 positions matching TRBD1. Trimming cost V 6 bases and J 7 bases; bases outside gene matches: 3. The CDR3 runs 13 residues.

At least ten counts were recorded for this clonotype. The chain employs TRBV30 and TRBJ2-7; tentatively, D is TRBD1 (7 bases). The CDR3 loop spans 12 amino acids. Germline V gene lookup returns CDR1 GTSNPN and CDR2 SVGIG (reference sequence). V was trimmed by 8 bases and J by 0 bases, leaving 11 bases between them. Here the CDR3 reads CAGRGVSYEQYF. The DNA for the CDR3 is TGTGCCGGCAGGGGGGTCTCCTACGAGCAGTACTTC.

This clonotype has at least ten counts. The chain employs TRBV7-2 and TRBJ2-3, with D hard to call. Trimming shortened V by 0 bases and J by 1 base, and 5 bases separated the two germline ends. The CDR3 is 14 residues long. In germline, CDR1 is SGHTA, CDR2 FQGNSA. The CDR3 region is CASSLAQGTDTQYF. CDR3 DNA: TGTGCCAGCAGCTTAGCGCAGGGCACAGATACGCAGTATTTT.

This clonotype was seen many times. The V and J genes are TRBV11-2 and TRBJ1-1, with D perhaps TRBD1 (5 bases). There are 19 residues in the CDR3. The ends were cut back, 1 base at V and 5 bases at J, with 26 bases in the middle. Germline V gene data show CDR1 as SGHAT and CDR2 as FQNNGV. CDR3 sequence reads: CASSLGLWGRQTLQTEAFF. CDR3 bases: TGTGCCAGCAGCTTAGGTCTTTGGGGCAGGCAGACCTTGCAGACTGAAGCTTTCTTT. Using reference TRBV11-2 and TRBJ1-1 for the parts outside the CDR3, the full variable domain is EAGVAQSPRYKIIEKRQSVAFWCNPISGHATLYWYQQILGQGPKLLIQFQNNGVVDDSQLPKDRFSAERLKGVDSTLKIQPAKLEDSAVYLCASSLGLWGRQTLQTEAFFGQGTRLTVV.

The chain is built from TRBV7-6 and TRBJ1-1; D uncertain. Germline loops: CDR1 SGHVS, CDR2 FNYEAQ. Deletions cut 4 bases from V and 1 base from J, with 7 bases between. The CDR3 is 13 residues long. CDR3 residues: CASSWDRNTEAFF. The CDR3 region has the DNA TGTGCCAGCAGCTGGGATCGGAACACTGAAGCTTTCTTT.

This clonotype was seen only a few times. The CDR3 is CSGHSPLSGEQYF. CDR3 sequence (DNA): TGCAGTGGTCACAGCCCGTTATCTGGCGAGCAGTACTTC. The rearrangement links TRBV20-1 to TRBJ2-7; D unclear. The CDR3 covers 13 residues. Germline loops: CDR1 DFQATT, CDR2 SNEGSKA (reference sequence). Trimming cost V 7 bases and J 6 bases, with 19 bases left between them.

The rearrangement joins TRBV6-1 to TRBJ2-1; 9 nucleotides line up with TRBD2. The CDR3 extends over 16 amino acids. In germline, CDR1 is MNHNS, CDR2 SASEGT. J was trimmed by 5 bases and V by 5 bases; bases with no gene match: 10. The CDR3 here is CASSILGGRVHNEQFF. The CDR3 nucleotides read TGTGCCAGCAGTATTCTCGGCGGGAGGGTCCACAATGAGCAGTTCTTC.

This clonotype occurred many times. The rearrangement links TRBV11-2 to TRBJ2-5; D possibly matches TRBD1 or TRBD2 (5 bases each). CDR1 is SGHAT and CDR2 is FQNNGV in the germline V gene. This CDR3 is 13 amino acids long. Trimming cost V 5 bases and J 6 bases, with 13 bases left between them. The CDR3 DNA sequence: TGTGCCAGCAGCGATGGGACCTCGAAGACCCAGTACTTC. It encodes CASSDGTSKTQYF.

This clonotype was seen a handful of times. The chain is built from TRBV29-1 and TRBJ1-5; D remains unclear. Germline CDR1 and CDR2: SQVTM and ANQGSEA. V was cut by 4 bases and J by 3 bases, with 7 bases left in between. The CDR3 is 12 residues long. Here the CDR3 DNA reads TGCAGCGTTGCGACACCCAATCAGCCCCAGCATTTT. Translating it yields CSVATPNQPQHF.

This clonotype was picked up many times. The rearrangement links TRBV7-2 to TRBJ2-7; D is possibly TRBD1 (6 bases). The CDR3 has 14 residues. Trimming stripped 7 bases from V and 0 bases from J, with 13 bases between. Germline V CDR1 and CDR2: SGHTA, FQGNSA. The CDR3 is CASTGQGSSYEQYF. In DNA, the CDR3 is TGTGCCAGCACCGGTCAGGGGTCCTCCTACGAGCAGTACTTC.

This chain joins TRBV5-1 and TRBJ1-5; tentatively, D is TRBD1 (6 bases). The CDR3 has 13 residues. Germline V gives CDR1 SGHRS, CDR2 YFSETQ. Trimming shortened V by 0 bases and J by 8 bases, and 9 bases separated the two germline ends. Here the CDR3 reads CASSLEGGEPQHF. DNA for the CDR3: TGCGCCAGCAGCTTGGAAGGGGGGGAGCCCCAGCATTTT. Full variable domain (remainder filled in from reference TRBV5-1 and TRBJ1-5): KAGVTQTPRYLIKTRGQQVTLSCSPISGHRSVSWYQQTPGQGLQFLFEYFSETQRNKGNFPGRFSGRQFSNSRSEMNVSTLELGDSALYLCASSLEGGEPQHFGDGTRLSIL.